This T cell receptor beta chain originates from a study of technical replicates of blood from a handful of donors. Some clones are missing from TCRdb's copy, which holds only in-frame ones; the method was immunoSEQ multiplex PCR. Of about 80,000 clones listed, about 97% were seen once; the top ten hold over 0.15%. V shed 1 base and J shed 8 bases, with 9 bases lying between them. Per the germline V gene, CDR1 is MGHRA and CDR2 is YSYEKL. CDR3 size: 13 residues. V usage is TRBV4-1 and J usage is TRBJ2-1, with D perhaps TRBD2 (6 bases). This receptor was taken from a human donor in good health. Sequencing was done on a sample of T cells isolated from PBMCs. Here the CDR3 DNA reads TGCGCCAGCAGCCAAGTTCCGGGGGATGAGCAGTTCTTC. Protein product: CASSQVPGDEQFF.